This T cell receptor beta chain was retrieved from a study of blood T cell repertoires in COVID-19. Study-level background: Donors in the United States, Italy and Spain gave samples during acute or convalescent COVID-19. PBMCs, B-cell-depleted T cells, or T cells provided the cDNA or gDNA that made up the material.

Original handling: Reference gene primer amplification gave estimated nucleated cell counts. Generated by immunoSEQ multiplex PCR, the TCRdb table keeps only in-frame clones and is missing some. V and J calls and clone size follow that table, whereas D and trimming were derived from the DNA. Here the sample spans over 300,000 clones, around 90% being singletons. Per germline, CDR1 SEHNR and CDR2 FQNEAQ (reference sequence). There are 18 residues in the CDR3. V shed 5 bases, J shed 3 bases, and the junction held 9 bases outside the gene matches. The chain links TRBV7-9 to TRBJ2-3; 15 bases map to TRBD2. The sequencing input was peripheral blood. The TCR comes from a man between 18 and 35 years old with active or convalescent COVID-19. The DNA for the CDR3 is TGTGCCAGCAGCGGACTAGCGGGAGGGCTCATTCTGACAGATACGCAGTATTTT. Protein sequence: CASSGLAGGLILTDTQYF.